This T cell receptor beta chain was captured in a study of molecular identifiers for immune sequencing clone quantification (dated by TCRdb to the late 2010s). Background on the whole study: In a replicate experiment, RNA from 20,000 or 100,000 naive CD8 T cells was split into five aliquots, four of which were sequenced. The study was a methods study using CD8 T cells to benchmark molecular-identifier clustering-based TCR repertoire sequencing (MIDCIRS) and TCR RNA copy counting.

Libraries of naive CD8 T cells were built from anywhere between about 20,000 and 1,000,000 sorted cells, with 10%, 30% or 50% of the purified RNA used. Naive CD8 T cells, defined as CD8+CD4-CCR7+CD45RA+, were FACS-sorted into RLT Plus buffer on a BD FACSAria II. Detection sensitivity was tested by spiking Jurkat RNA equal to some 11 TCR copies' worth into samples containing about 20,000-1,100,000 naive CD8 T cells. CD8 T cells were enriched using RosetteSep CD8+ T Cell Enrichment Cocktail and Ficoll-Paque, and the enriched cells then underwent ACK red cell lysis. Summary of the overall study and its limitations: In CMV-specific effector cells, clones with more than 20 RNA copies contained over 99% of molecules, whereas in naive cells such clones contained under 1% of molecules. A single cell's worth of spiked-in Jurkat TCR RNA was reported detectable even among one million naive CD8 T cells. The naive libraries included spiked-in Jurkat TCR RNA (10 copies' worth), and this RNA is not part of the donor repertoire. Highly expanded clone sizes could be underestimated because identical TCR molecules may share a barcode. Modeling gave about 3.2 recovered TCR RNA copies per cell versus 9.5 to 10 by digital PCR, implying roughly 29% capture efficiency. When barcode sub-clustering was not used, chimeric consensus sequences inflated TCR diversity, with chimeras reaching as high as 47%.

The method behind the library was PCR. Reads for this sample came from an Illumina HiSeq 4000. Bulk TCR libraries were made following a previously described method, with the TCR primers given in Table S5. Total RNA was purified with the Qiagen AllPrep DNA/RNA kit. Before analysis, reads from multiple sequencing runs of one library were combined. The published analysis was carried out like this. Reads were retained only if their TCR constant sequence matched exactly, and those retained reads were trimmed to 150 nt and grouped according to their 12-nt molecular barcodes. Reads within each barcode group were sub-clustered using a 15% Levenshtein threshold, and quality-weighted consensus sequences were constructed for each RNA molecule. Non-functional sequences were removed, as were lower-count sequences one edit away from another. Based on fitting two negative binomial distributions, any barcode sub-cluster with under 20% of the maximum read count was discarded. TCRdb applied fastp at Q25 and MiXCR to the public reads, then kept only in-frame beta chains. Entries are consolidated by CDR3 protein sequence, retaining the most common genes and DNA. The V and J calls and clone size are TCRdb's, not the authors'. The sample table records under 15,000 distinct CDR3 sequences; about 16% of these occur just once. Around 1.6% of the sample is held by the ten biggest clonotypes.

The CDR3 starts with the cysteine, ends with the phenylalanine, and has 13 residues. Only CDR3 DNA remains: 39 bases, in frame from the first base. The V and J ends are trimmed by 6 bases and 2 bases, leaving 11 bases between them. Taken from the germline V gene, the CDR1 and CDR2 loops are SNHLY and FYNNEI. This clonotype was observed at least ten times. Its antigen specificity is not known. Base-call qualities are not available, and no considerably larger clone is one nucleotide away. The receptor chain draws on TRBV2 and TRBJ2-7; TRBD2 is a possible D gene, resting on 5 matching bases. The TCR originated in a human donor in good health. Some libraries in this study had Jurkat cell RNA spiked in. The sample taken for sequencing was naive CD8+ T cells from blood, with Jurkat cell RNA spiked in. Interpreted using the paper, the cell subset or site label stands for: FACS-sorted CD8+CD4-CCR7+CD45RA+ naive T cells. The DNA sequence is given as TGTGCCAGCAGGATTGGGGAGACCTACGAGCAGTACTTC. This gives the protein CASRIGETYEQYF.